A selection of T cell receptor beta chains follows, all from one sample in a study of Graves' ophthalmopathy and Graves' hyperthyroidism. MiXCR, applied by TCRdb to the multiplex PCR reads, yields one record per CDR3 protein. The profile shows 740,000 or so distinct CDR3 sequences, 40% of them singletons. The sequenced material came from peripheral blood. These receptors came from an adult man with Graves' ophthalmopathy. Both conserved end residues are part of each CDR3. D genes are given only for firm matches. Expanded clones get a size class; other rows say once, few or many, or leave the size out.

TRBJ1-1 | TRBV10-3 | many | - | TGTGCCATCAGTGGGGCCGTTAACACTGAAGCTTTCTTT | CAISGAVNTEAFF
TRBJ2-7 | TRBV25-1 | - | TRBD1 | TGTGCCAGCGGTGAGTGGGGGACAGGGACCACCTACGAGCAGTACTTC | CASGEWGTGTTYEQYF
TRBJ2-7 | TRBV20-1 | - | - | TGCAGTGCTTTGGGGGGAGGATCTACCTACGAGCAGTACTTC | CSALGGGSTYEQYF
TRBJ1-2 | TRBV29-1 | once | - | TGCAGCGTAGTACAGGGCTATGGCTACACCTTC | CSVVQGYGYTF
TRBJ2-7 | TRBV7-8 | few | TRBD2 | TGTGCCAGCAGCTTAGGTCCAGCGGGAGGTGGCGAGCAGTACTTC | CASSLGPAGGGEQYF
TRBJ1-4 | TRBV24-1 | few | - | TGTGCCAGCAGATGGCCGGGGGAGAGGGAAAAACTGTTTTTT | CASRWPGEREKLFF
TRBJ2-5 | TRBV11-3 | - | TRBD1 | TGTGCCAGCAGCGTGACAGGGGGGCGAGAGACCCAGTACTTC | CASSVTGGRETQYF
TRBJ1-5 | TRBV24-1 | - | TRBD1 | TGTGCCAGCCTCTCTGGGACAGGCAATCAGCCCCAGCATTTT | CASLSGTGNQPQHF
TRBJ1-1 | TRBV7-2 | - | - | TGTGCCAGCAGATGGACAGTTTACACTGAAGCTTTCTTT | CASRWTVYTEAFF
TRBJ2-5 | TRBV25-1 | - | TRBD2 | TGTGCCAGCAGCTTCGATAGCGGGGGGGCATCAGAGACCCAGTACTTC | CASSFDSGGASETQYF
TRBJ1-1 | TRBV19 | few | TRBD1 | TGTGCCAGTAGGGAATACAGGGGCACTGAAGCTTTCTTT | CASREYRGTEAFF
TRBJ1-1 | TRBV14 | - | - | TGTGCCAGCAGCGCCCTAGCGGGAGGGGCAGGAGCTTTCTTT | CASSALAGGAGAFF
TRBJ1-4 | TRBV2 | many | - | TGTGCCAGCAGTGAAGCGGCAGGAGGGACTAATGAAAAACTGTTTTTT | CASSEAAGGTNEKLFF
TRBJ1-3 | TRBV7-9 | - | TRBD1 | TGTGCCAGCAGCCCTCAGGGGGATGGAAACACCATATATTTT | CASSPQGDGNTIYF
TRBJ1-4 | TRBV6-5 | - | - | TGTGCCAGCAGGGAACAGGGAGGATATGAAAAACTGTTTTTT | CASREQGGYEKLFF
TRBJ2-5 | TRBV2 | many | - | TGTGCCAGCCGTAAGGCTACTAGGGAAGAGACCCAGTACTTC | CASRKATREETQYF
TRBJ2-5 | TRBV14 | - | - | TGTGCCAGCACCCGTACGGGGGTTGAGACCCAGTACTTC | CASTRTGVETQYF
TRBJ1-1 | TRBV7-9 | once | - | TGTGCCAGCAGCTTGGTATCAGGCCGGGGCACTGAAGCTTTCTTT | CASSLVSGRGTEAFF
TRBJ2-5 | TRBV24-1 | many | TRBD2 | TGTGCCACCAGTGATCCGGGACTAGCGGGGGAAGAGACCCAGTACTTC | CATSDPGLAGEETQYF
TRBJ2-2 | TRBV19 | - | TRBD1 | TGTGCCAGTAGGCACAGGGGGCAAACCGGGGAGCTGTTTTTT | CASRHRGQTGELFF
TRBJ1-2 | TRBV11-2 | many | - | TGTGCCAGCAGCGGACGTACCCAACCCAGGGGCTACACCTTC | CASSGRTQPRGYTF
TRBJ1-6 | TRBV15 | many | - | TGTGCCACCAGCAGACAGGACAATTCACCCCTCCACTTT | CATSRQDNSPLHF
TRBJ2-5 | TRBV29-1 | - | - | TGCAGGAACCGGTTAAAGACCCAGTACTTC | CRNRLKTQYF
TRBJ2-7 | TRBV10-3 | - | TRBD1 | TGTGCCAGCAATTCGGGACAGGGGGTTTACGAGCAGTACTTC | CASNSGQGVYEQYF
TRBJ1-1 | TRBV29-1 | - | - | TGCAGCAGCCAGCGAGGGGACACTGAAGCTTTCTTT | CSSQRGDTEAFF
TRBJ2-1 | TRBV7-2 | - | - | TGTGCCAGCAGCTTGGCCAATGAGCAGTTCTTC | CASSLANEQFF
TRBJ1-6 | TRBV10-2 | - | TRBD1 | TGCGCCAGCAGTAATCGTGCCGGGACAGGGGCCTCACCCCTCCACTTT | CASSNRAGTGASPLHF
TRBJ2-5 | TRBV7-2 | - | TRBD2 | TGTGCCAGCAGTATACTAGCGGGCCAAGAGACCCAGTACTTC | CASSILAGQETQYF
TRBJ2-5 | TRBV7-7 | many | TRBD1 | TGTGCCAGCAGCCAAACAGGGGCACAAGAGACCCAGTACTTC | CASSQTGAQETQYF
TRBJ2-7 | TRBV5-1 | - | - | TGCGCCAACAGCTTGGGCGGAACCTACGAGCAGTACTTC | CANSLGGTYEQYF
TRBJ1-1 | TRBV7-2 | many | - | TGTGCCAGCAGCAAAGGGGTGAACACTGAAGCTTTCTTT | CASSKGVNTEAFF
TRBJ1-5 | TRBV5-6 | - | TRBD1 | TGTGCCAGCAGCCGGGACAGACAAGAGACCCAGCATTTT | CASSRDRQETQHF
TRBJ2-7 | TRBV29-1 | - | - | TGCAGCGCCGAGGGGGACAATGAGCAGTACTTC | CSAEGDNEQYF
TRBJ1-5 | TRBV19 | many | - | TGTGCCAGTAGCAACAGGGTTCGCAATCAGCCCCAGCATTTT | CASSNRVRNQPQHF
TRBJ2-7 | TRBV10-3 | - | - | TGTGCCATCGGGGCCTCCTACGAGCAGTACTTC | CAIGASYEQYF
TRBJ1-6 | TRBV5-6 | few | - | TGTGCCAGCAGCTTCGGAAGCTCCTATAATTCACCCCTCCACTTT | CASSFGSSYNSPLHF
TRBJ2-7 | TRBV10-2 | many | TRBD2 | TGCGCCGCAGGGCGGGAGGGCCTAGTTTACGAGCAGTACTTC | CAAGREGLVYEQYF
TRBJ2-5 | TRBV2 | many | - | TGTGCCAGCATGAGGACATGGTTACGCGAGACCCAGTACTTC | CASMRTWLRETQYF
TRBJ2-2 | TRBV12-3/TRBV12-4 | - | - | TGTGCCAGCAGTGACCGGGTAGGGGACACCGGGGAGCTGTTTTTT | CASSDRVGDTGELFF
TRBJ1-6 | TRBV9 | - | - | TGTGCCAGCAGCCAAGATAGGTCGGCCAGGGGTCATAATTCACCCCTCCACTTT | CASSQDRSARGHNSPLHF
TRBJ2-7 | TRBV7-2 | few | - | TGTGCCAGCACCGACCGACAGTACTTC | CASTDRQYF
TRBJ2-2 | TRBV5-1 | few | - | TGCGCCAGCAGCTTGGCCGGCACAGGGTCGAACACCGGGGAGCTGTTTTTT | CASSLAGTGSNTGELFF
TRBJ1-4 | TRBV11-1 | - | - | TGTGCCAGCTCAACTAGGACAGCCTCTAATGAAAAACTGTTTTTT | CASSTRTASNEKLFF
TRBJ2-7 | TRBV12-3/TRBV12-4 | - | - | TGTGCCAGCAGTTTAGCGCTAGGGCCCGAGCAGTACTTC | CASSLALGPEQYF
TRBJ1-1 | TRBV2 | many | - | TGTGCCAGCAGCGACAACACGGGGAACGCTGAAGCTTTCTTT | CASSDNTGNAEAFF
TRBJ2-7 | TRBV2 | - | - | TGTGCCAGCAGTGATGTCGGGCAGAACTTC | CASSDVGQNF
TRBJ2-5 | TRBV5-6 | - | TRBD2 | TGTGCCAGCAGCTTGGGACTAGCGGGAGTGCGTGAGACCCAGTACTTC | CASSLGLAGVRETQYF
TRBJ2-5 | TRBV25-1 | - | TRBD2 | TGTGCCAGCACCCGCGGCGGGAGCTCCTACAATGAGCAGTACTTC | CASTRGGSSYNEQYF
TRBJ1-1 | TRBV7-8 | - | - | TGTGCCAGCAGCTTAGCGGCGGGTTACACTGAAGCTTTCTTT | CASSLAAGYTEAFF
TRBJ1-6 | TRBV2 | - | TRBD1 | TGTGCCAGCAACGGACAGGAGCTTAATTCACCCCTCCACTTT | CASNGQELNSPLHF
TRBJ1-6 | TRBV12-3/TRBV12-4 | - | - | TGTGCCAGCAGCCACTTAGGGTCACCCCTCCACTTT | CASSHLGSPLHF
TRBJ1-2 | TRBV2 | many | TRBD1 | TGTGCCAGTTATCCGCGACAGGGGGCGGACTATGGCTACACCTTC | CASYPRQGADYGYTF
TRBJ2-2 | TRBV10-3 | few | - | TGTGCCATCTCAGGGGCCCCTCCGGGTACCGGGGAGCTGTTTTTT | CAISGAPPGTGELFF
TRBJ1-5 | TRBV2 | many | TRBD1 | TGTGCCATTGCGAATGGGACAGCTAGCAATCAGCCCCAGCATTTT | CAIANGTASNQPQHF
TRBJ1-2 | TRBV29-1 | - | - | TGCAGTTTAGGGCTGGTGGGGGATAACTATGGCTACACCTTC | CSLGLVGDNYGYTF
TRBJ2-2 | TRBV25-1 | few | - | TGTGCCAGCAGACTCGACGGGAACACCGGGGAGCTGTTTTTT | CASRLDGNTGELFF
TRBJ1-2 | TRBV7-2 | - | TRBD1 | TGTGCCAGCAGCCCAAATAGGGGGCAGGGGGGCTACACCTTC | CASSPNRGQGGYTF